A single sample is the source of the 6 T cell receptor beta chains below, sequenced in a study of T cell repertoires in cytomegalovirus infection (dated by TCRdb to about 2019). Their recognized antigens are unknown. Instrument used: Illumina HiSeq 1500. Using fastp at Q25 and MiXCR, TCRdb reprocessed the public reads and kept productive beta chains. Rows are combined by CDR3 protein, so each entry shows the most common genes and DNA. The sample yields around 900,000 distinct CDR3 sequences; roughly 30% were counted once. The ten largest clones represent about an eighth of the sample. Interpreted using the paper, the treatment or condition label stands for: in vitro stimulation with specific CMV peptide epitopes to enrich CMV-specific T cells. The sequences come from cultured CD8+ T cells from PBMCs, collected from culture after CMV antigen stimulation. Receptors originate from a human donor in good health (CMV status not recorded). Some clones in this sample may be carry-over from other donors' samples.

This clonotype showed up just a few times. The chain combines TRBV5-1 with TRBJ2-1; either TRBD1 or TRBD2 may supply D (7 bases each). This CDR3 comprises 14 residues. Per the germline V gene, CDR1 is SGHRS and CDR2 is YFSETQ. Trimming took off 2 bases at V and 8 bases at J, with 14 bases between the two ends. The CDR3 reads CASSFRGGPDEQFF. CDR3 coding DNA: TGCGCCAGCAGCTTCAGGGGGGGCCCCGATGAGCAGTTCTTC.

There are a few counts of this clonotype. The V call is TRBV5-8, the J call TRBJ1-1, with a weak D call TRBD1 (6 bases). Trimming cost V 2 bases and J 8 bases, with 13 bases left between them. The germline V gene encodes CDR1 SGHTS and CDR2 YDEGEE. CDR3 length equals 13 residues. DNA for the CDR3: TGTGCCAGCAGCTTCGGACAGAGAACAGAAGCTTTCTTT. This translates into CASSFGQRTEAFF.

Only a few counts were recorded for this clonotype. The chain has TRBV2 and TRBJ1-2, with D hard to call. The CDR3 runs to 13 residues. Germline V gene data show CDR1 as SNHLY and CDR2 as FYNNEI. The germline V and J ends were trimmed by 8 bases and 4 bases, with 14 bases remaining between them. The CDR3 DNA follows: TGTGCCAGCGAAATCTTAAACACCTATGGCTACACCTTC. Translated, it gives CASEILNTYGYTF.

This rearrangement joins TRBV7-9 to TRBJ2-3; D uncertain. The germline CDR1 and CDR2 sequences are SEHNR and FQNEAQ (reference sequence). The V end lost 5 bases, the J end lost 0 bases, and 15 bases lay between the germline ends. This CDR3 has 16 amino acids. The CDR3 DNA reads TGTGCCAGCAGCCCCCTCTGGGCGAGGAGCACAGATACGCAGTATTTT. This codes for CASSPLWARSTDTQYF. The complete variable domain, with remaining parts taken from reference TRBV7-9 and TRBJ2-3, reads DTGVSQNPRHKITKRGQNVTFRCDPISEHNRLYWYRQTLGQGPEFLTYFQNEAQLEKSRLLSDRFSAERPKGSFSTLEIQRTEQGDSAMYLCASSPLWARSTDTQYFGPGTRLTVL.

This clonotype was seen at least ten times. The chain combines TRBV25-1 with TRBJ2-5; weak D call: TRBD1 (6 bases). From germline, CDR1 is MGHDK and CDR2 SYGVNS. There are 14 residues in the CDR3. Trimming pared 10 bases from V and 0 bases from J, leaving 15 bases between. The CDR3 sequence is CANPGHSYQETQYF. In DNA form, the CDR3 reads TGTGCCAATCCGGGACACTCGTACCAAGAGACCCAGTACTTC.

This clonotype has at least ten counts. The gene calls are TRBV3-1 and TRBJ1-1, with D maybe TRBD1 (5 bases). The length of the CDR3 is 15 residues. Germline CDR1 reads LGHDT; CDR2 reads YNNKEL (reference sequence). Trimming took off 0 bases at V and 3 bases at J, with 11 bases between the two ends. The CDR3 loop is CASSQEGQGDTEAFF. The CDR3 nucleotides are TGTGCCAGCAGCCAAGAAGGCCAGGGAGACACTGAAGCTTTCTTT.